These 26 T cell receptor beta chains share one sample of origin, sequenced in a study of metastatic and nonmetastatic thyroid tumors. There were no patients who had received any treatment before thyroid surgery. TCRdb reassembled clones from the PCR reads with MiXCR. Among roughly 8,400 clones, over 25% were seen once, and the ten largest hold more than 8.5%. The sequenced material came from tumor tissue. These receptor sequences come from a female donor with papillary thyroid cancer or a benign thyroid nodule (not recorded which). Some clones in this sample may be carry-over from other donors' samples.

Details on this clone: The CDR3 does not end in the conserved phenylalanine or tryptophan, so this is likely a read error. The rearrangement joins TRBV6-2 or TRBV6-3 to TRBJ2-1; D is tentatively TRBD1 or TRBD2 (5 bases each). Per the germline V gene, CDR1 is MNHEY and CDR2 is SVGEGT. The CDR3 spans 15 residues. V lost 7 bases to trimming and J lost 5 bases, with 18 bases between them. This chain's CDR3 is CASIGRDRTHNEQFC. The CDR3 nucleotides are TGTGCCAGCATTGGCCGGGACCGCACACACAATGAGCAGTTCTGC.

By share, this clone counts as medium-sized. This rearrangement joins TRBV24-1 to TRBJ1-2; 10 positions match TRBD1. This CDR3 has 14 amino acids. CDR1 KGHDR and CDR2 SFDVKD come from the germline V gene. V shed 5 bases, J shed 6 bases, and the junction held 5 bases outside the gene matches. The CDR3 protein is CATSVGGQGDGYTF. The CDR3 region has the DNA TGTGCCACCAGTGTGGGAGGACAGGGGGATGGCTACACCTTC.

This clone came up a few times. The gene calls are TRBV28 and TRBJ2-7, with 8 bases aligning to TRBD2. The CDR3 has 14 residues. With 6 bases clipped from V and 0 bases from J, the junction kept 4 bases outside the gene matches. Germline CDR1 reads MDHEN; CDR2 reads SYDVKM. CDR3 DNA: TGTGCCAGCAGACACACTAGCGGCTCCTACGAGCAGTACTTC. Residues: CASRHTSGSYEQYF.

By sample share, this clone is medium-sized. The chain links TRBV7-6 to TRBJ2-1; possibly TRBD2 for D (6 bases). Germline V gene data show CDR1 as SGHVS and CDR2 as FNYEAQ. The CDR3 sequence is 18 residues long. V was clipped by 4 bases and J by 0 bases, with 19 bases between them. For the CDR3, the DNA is TGTGCCAGCAGCTCGGGACTTGCTCTACGAAGCTCCTACAATGAGCAGTTCTTC. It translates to CASSSGLALRSSYNEQFF.

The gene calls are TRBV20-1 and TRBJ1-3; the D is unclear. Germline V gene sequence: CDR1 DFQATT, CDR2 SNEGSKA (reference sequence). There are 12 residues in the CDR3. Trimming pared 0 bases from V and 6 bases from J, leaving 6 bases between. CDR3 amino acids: CSARDWSNTIYF. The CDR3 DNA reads TGCAGTGCTAGAGATTGGTCAAACACCATATATTTT.

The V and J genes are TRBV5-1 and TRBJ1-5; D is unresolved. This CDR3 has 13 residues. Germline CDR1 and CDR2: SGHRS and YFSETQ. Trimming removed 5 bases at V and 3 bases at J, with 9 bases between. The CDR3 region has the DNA TGCGCCAGCAGAAGACCGCTCAATCAGCCCCAGCATTTT. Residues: CASRRPLNQPQHF.

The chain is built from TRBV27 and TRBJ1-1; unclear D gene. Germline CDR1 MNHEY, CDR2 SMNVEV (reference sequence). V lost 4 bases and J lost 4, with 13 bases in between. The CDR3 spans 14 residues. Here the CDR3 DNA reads TGTGCCAGCAGTTCTCCGGGGTTGGGCACTGAAGCTTTCTTT. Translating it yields CASSSPGLGTEAFF.

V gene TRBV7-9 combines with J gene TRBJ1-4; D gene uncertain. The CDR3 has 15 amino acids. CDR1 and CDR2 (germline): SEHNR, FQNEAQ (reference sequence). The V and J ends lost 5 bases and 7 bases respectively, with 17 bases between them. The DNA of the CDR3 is TGTGCCAGCAGCCCACAGTGGAGTGTAACTGAAAAACTGTTTTTT. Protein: CASSPQWSVTEKLFF. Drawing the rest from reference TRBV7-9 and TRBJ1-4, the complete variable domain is DTGVSQNPRHKITKRGQNVTFRCDPISEHNRLYWYRQTLGQGPEFLTYFQNEAQLEKSRLLSDRFSAERPKGSFSTLEIQRTEQGDSAMYLCASSPQWSVTEKLFFGSGTQLSVL.

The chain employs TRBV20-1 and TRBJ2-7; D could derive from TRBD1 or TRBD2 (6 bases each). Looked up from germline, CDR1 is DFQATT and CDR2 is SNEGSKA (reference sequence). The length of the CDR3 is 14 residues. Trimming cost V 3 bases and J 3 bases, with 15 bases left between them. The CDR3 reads CSASSGEERYEQYF. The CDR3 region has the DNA TGCAGTGCTAGCTCAGGGGAGGAACGCTACGAGCAGTACTTC.

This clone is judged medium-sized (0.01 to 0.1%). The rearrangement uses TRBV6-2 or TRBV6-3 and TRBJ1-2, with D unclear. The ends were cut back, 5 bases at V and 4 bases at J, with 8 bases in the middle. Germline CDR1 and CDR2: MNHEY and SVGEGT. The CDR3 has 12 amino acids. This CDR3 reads CASSRQVYGYTF. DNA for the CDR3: TGTGCCAGCAGTAGGCAGGTCTATGGCTACACCTTC.

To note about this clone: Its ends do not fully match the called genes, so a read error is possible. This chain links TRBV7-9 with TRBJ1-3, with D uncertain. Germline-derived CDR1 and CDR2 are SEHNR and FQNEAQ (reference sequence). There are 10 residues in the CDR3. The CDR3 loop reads CASSLGTISF. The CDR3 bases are TGTGCGAGCAGCTTGGGCACCATATCTTTT.

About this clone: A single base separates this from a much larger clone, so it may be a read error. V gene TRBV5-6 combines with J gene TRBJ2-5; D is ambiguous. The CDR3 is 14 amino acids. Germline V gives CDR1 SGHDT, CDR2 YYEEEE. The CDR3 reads CASSLAPGQETHYF. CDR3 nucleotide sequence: TGTGCCAGCAGCTTGGCCCCCGGTCAAGAGACCCATTACTTC.

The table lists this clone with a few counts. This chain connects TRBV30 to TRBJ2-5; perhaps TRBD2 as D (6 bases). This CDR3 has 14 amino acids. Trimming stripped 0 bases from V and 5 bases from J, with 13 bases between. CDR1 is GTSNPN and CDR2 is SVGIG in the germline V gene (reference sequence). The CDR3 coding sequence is TGTGCCTGGAGTGTACTTGGGGGAGGCGAGACCCAGTACTTC. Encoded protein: CAWSVLGGGETQYF.

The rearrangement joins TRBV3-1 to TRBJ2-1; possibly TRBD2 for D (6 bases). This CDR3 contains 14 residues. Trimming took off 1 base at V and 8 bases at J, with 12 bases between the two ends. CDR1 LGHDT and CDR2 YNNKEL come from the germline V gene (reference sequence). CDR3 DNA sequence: TGTGCCAGCAGCCAAGTGGGGGGTTGGGATGAGCAGTTCTTC. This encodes CASSQVGGWDEQFF.

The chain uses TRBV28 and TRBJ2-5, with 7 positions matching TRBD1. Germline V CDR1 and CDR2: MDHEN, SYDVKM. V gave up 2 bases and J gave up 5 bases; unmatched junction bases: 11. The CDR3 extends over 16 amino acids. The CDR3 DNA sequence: TGTGCCAGCAGTTTAAGGGGGCGGACTGGGTGGGAGACCCAGTACTTC. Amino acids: CASSLRGRTGWETQYF.

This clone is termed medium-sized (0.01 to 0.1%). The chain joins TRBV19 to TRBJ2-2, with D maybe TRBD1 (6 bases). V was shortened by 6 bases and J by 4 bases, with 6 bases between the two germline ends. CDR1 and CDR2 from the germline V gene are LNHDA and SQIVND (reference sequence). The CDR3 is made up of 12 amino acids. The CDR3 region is CASRGGTGELFF. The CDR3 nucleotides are TGTGCCAGTAGAGGGGGCACCGGGGAGCTGTTTTTT.

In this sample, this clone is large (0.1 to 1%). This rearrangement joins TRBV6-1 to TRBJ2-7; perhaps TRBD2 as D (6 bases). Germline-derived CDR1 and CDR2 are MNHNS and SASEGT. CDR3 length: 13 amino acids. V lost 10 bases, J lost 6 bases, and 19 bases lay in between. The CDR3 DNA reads TGTGCCACCTCCGTCCGGGGGAGTGTCGAGCAGTACTTC. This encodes CATSVRGSVEQYF.

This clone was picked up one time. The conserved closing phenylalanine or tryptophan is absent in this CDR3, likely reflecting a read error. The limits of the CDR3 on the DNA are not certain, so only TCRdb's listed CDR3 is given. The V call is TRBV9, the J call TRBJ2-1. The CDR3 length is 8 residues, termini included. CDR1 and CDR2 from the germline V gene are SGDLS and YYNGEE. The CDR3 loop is CASSVGAL.

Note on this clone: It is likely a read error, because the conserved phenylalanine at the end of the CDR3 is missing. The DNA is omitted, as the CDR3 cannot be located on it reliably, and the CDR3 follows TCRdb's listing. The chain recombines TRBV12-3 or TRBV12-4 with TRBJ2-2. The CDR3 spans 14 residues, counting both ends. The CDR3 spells CDSSLVRTTGELLY.

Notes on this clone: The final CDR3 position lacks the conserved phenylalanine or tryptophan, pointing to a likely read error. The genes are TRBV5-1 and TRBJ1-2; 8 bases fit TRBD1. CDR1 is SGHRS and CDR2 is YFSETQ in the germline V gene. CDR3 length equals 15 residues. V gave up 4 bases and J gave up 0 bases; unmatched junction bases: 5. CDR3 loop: CASSSGQGANYGYTI. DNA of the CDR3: TGCGCCAGCAGCAGCGGACAGGGAGCTAACTATGGCTACACCATC.

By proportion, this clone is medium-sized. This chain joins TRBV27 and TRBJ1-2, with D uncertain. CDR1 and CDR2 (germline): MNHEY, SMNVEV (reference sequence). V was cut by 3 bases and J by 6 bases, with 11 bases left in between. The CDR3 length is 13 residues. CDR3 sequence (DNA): TGTGCCAGCAGTTTTTCCCTCGGCGATGGCTACACCTTC. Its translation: CASSFSLGDGYTF.

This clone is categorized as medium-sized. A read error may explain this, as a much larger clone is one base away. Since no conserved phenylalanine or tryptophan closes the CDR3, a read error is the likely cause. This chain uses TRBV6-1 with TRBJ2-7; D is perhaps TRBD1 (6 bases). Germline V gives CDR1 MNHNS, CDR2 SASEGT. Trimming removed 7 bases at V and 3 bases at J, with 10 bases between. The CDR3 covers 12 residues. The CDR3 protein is CASTRGGYEQYL. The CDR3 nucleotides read TGTGCCAGCACCAGAGGGGGCTACGAGCAGTACCTC.

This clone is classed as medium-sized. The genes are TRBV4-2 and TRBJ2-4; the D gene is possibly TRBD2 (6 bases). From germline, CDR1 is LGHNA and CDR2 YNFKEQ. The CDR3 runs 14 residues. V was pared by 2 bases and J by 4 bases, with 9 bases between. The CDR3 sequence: CASSQRAGKNIQYF. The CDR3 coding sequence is TGTGCCAGCAGCCAACGCGCGGGAAAAAACATTCAGTACTTC.

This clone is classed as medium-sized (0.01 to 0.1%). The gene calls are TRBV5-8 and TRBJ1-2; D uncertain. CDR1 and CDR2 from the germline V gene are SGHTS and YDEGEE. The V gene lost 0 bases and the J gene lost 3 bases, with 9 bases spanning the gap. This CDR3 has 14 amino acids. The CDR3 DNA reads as TGTGCCAGCAGCTTGGGCGGTCAGTACTATGGCTACACCTTC. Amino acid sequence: CASSLGGQYYGYTF.

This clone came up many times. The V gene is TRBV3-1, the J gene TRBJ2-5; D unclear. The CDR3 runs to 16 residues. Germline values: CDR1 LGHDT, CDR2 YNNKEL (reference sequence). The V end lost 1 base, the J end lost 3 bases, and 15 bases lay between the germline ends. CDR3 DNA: TGTGCCAGCAGCCAAGTGCTCGATAATAGAAAAGAGACCCAGTACTTC. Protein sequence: CASSQVLDNRKETQYF.

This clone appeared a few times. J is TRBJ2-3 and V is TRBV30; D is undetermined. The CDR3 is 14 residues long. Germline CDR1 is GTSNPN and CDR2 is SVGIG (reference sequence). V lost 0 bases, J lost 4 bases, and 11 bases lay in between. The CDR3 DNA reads TGTGCCTGGAGTGTACCGAGCAAGGCAGATACGCAGTATTTT. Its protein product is CAWSVPSKADTQYF.